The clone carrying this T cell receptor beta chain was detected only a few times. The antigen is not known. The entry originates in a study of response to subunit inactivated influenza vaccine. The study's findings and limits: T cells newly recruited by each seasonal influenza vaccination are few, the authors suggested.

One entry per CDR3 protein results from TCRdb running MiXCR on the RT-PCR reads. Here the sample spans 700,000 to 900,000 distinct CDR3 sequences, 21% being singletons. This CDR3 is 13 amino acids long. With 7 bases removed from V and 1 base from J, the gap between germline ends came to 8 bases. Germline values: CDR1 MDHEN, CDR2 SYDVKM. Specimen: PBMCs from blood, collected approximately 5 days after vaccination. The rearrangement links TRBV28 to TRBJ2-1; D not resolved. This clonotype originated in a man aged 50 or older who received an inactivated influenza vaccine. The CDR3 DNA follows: TGTGCCAGCAAGTACTGGTCCTACAATGAGCAGTTCTTC. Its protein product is CASKYWSYNEQFF.